Presented here are 30 T cell receptor beta chains from one specimen sequenced in a study of blood T cell repertoires in COVID-19. Data came from immunoSEQ multiplex PCR; TCRdb stores just in-frame clones and leaves some out. Found here are about 170,000 clones, over 75% of them singletons; the top ten hold 1.2%. The material sequenced was peripheral blood. All receptors derive from a man aged 55 to 69 who had recovered from COVID-19.

The chain couples TRBV7-3 to TRBJ2-3; possibly TRBD2 for D (5 bases). The CDR3 runs to 14 residues. Between the trimmed V and J ends, which lost 4 bases and 4 bases, there was a span of 12 bases. Germline values: CDR1 SGHTA, CDR2 FQGTGA. The CDR3 DNA reads TGTGCCAGCAGCTCCCCAGAGCGGCCAGATACGCAGTATTTT. Translating gives CASSSPERPDTQYF.

This sequence joins TRBV7-2 and TRBJ1-1, with unresolved D. V lost 0 bases and J 3 bases, leaving 11 bases between the germline ends. This CDR3 is 15 amino acids long. Looked up from germline, CDR1 is SGHTA and CDR2 is FQGNSA. CDR3 DNA sequence: TGTGCCAGCAGCTTAGCGTACGGCGGGTACACTGAAGCTTTCTTT. Its protein is CASSLAYGGYTEAFF.

V and J are TRBV19 and TRBJ2-1; 8 bases fit TRBD2. Germline values: CDR1 LNHDA, CDR2 SQIVND (reference sequence). The CDR3 has 14 residues. V lost 7 bases to trimming and J lost 7 bases; unmatched junction nucleotides: 9. The CDR3 DNA reads as TGTGCCAGTAACACCGGGGGGGGTCTTAATGAGCAGTTCTTC. As protein: CASNTGGGLNEQFF.

This chain joins TRBV12-3 or TRBV12-4 and TRBJ1-1, with 9 bases aligning to TRBD1. V shed 7 bases and J 10 bases; nucleotides not matched to a gene: 10. The CDR3 is 13 residues long. CDR3 residues: CASIKQGAYGAFF. The CDR3, as DNA: TGTGCCAGCATTAAACAGGGGGCTTATGGAGCTTTCTTT.

The CDR3 nucleotides are TGTGCCAGCTCACCCCAGGGACAGCTGAGCTCCTACAATGAGCAGTTCTTC. Its protein is CASSPQGQLSSYNEQFF. The rearrangement joins TRBV18 to TRBJ2-1; 7 bases agree with TRBD1. The CDR3 has 17 residues. Germline CDR1 KGHSH, CDR2 LQKENI. V trimming: 3 bases; J trimming: 0 bases; junction bases outside the gene matches: 8.

This clone is a singleton in its sample. The chain recombines TRBV18 with TRBJ2-7; no clear D gene. V lost 6 bases to trimming and J lost 7 bases, with 13 bases between them. Germline CDR1 is KGHSH and CDR2 is LQKENI. The CDR3 totals 12 residues. CDR3 sequence: CASSPRREEQYF. The CDR3 nucleotides are TGTGCCAGCTCTCCCCGGAGAGAAGAGCAGTACTTC. Full variable domain (rest looked up from reference TRBV18 and TRBJ2-7): NAGVMQNPRHLVRRRGQEARLRCSPMKGHSHVYWYRQLPEEGLKFMVYLQKENIIDESGMPKERFSAEFPKEGPSILRIQQVVRGDSAAYFCASSPRREEQYFGPGTRLTVT.

Turning to this clone: Other DNA sequences in this specimen translate into the identical CDR3. This rearrangement joins TRBV19 to TRBJ1-3; 7 nucleotides line up with TRBD1. Trimming at V came to 5 bases and at J to 2 bases, leaving 3 bases not matched to a gene. The CDR3 contains 14 residues. In germline, CDR1 is LNHDA, CDR2 SQIVND (reference sequence). In nucleotides, the CDR3 is TGTGCCAGTAGTCCCACAGGGGCTGGAAACACCATATATTTT. This sequence encodes CASSPTGAGNTIYF.

The V and J genes are TRBV7-3 and TRBJ2-2, with a tentative D call TRBD2 (6 bases). Trimming cost V 5 bases and J 2 bases, with 18 bases left between them. Per the germline V gene, CDR1 is SGHTA and CDR2 is FQGTGA. The CDR3 spans 17 residues. The CDR3 DNA is TGTGCCAGCAGCCCCCAGCCATTGGGGACTAACACCGGGGAGCTGTTTTTT. Its translation: CASSPQPLGTNTGELFF.

The chain joins TRBV3-1 (or the pseudogene TRBV3-2) to TRBJ1-2, with 8 positions matching TRBD1. The CDR3 has 15 residues. The germline gives CDR1 LGHDT, CDR2 YNNKEL (reference sequence). The V segment lost 0 bases and the J segment 7 bases; nucleotides outside the gene matches: 7. CDR3 amino acids: CASSQDQGATVGYTF. CDR3 nucleotide sequence: TGTGCCAGCAGCCAAGATCAGGGGGCGACGGTTGGCTACACCTTC.

This clone was detected only a few times. J is TRBJ1-5 and V is TRBV10-3, with 9 bases fitting TRBD1. J lost 6 bases, V lost 3 bases, and 18 bases had no gene match. CDR1 ENHRY and CDR2 SYGVKD come from the germline V gene. The CDR3 runs 19 residues. Written as DNA, the CDR3 is TGTGCCATCAGTGATCCTGAATCTACAGGGGGCATCCACGGTCAGCCCCAGCATTTT. The encoded protein is CAISDPESTGGIHGQPQHF.

The chain couples TRBV5-8 to TRBJ2-7; TRBD2 is a possible D gene (5 bases). V lost 6 bases and J 3 bases, leaving 10 bases between the germline ends. The germline V gene has CDR1 SGHTS and CDR2 YDEGEE. This CDR3 comprises 12 residues. CDR3 bases: TGTGCCAGCAAAAGGACTGGCTACGAGCAGTACTTC. Protein sequence: CASKRTGYEQYF.

V and J are TRBV7-8 and TRBJ1-6; no definite D call. Deletions cut 5 bases from V and 3 bases from J, with 11 bases between. CDR3 size: 15 residues. Germline V lookup: CDR1 SGHVS, CDR2 FQNEAQ. The CDR3 bases are TGTGCCAGCAGCCAAACAGTGGTCTATAATTCACCCCTCCACTTT. Protein sequence: CASSQTVVYNSPLHF.

The rearrangement joins TRBV6-6 to TRBJ1-2; D remains ambiguous. The length of the CDR3 is 14 residues. Between the trimmed V and J ends, which lost 5 bases and 0 bases, there was a span of 10 bases. CDR1 is MNHNY, CDR2 SVGAGI, per germline (reference sequence). This CDR3 is CASSRGGSNYGYTF. For the CDR3, the DNA is TGTGCCAGCAGTCGGGGAGGTTCTAACTATGGCTACACCTTC.

This chain uses TRBV5-6 with TRBJ1-2; D may be TRBD1 (5 bases). CDR3 size: 15 residues. Germline CDR1 reads SGHDT; CDR2 reads YYEEEE. Trimming removed 3 bases at V and 8 bases at J, with 20 bases between. The CDR3 region is CASSSVRGVVGGYTF. In nucleotides, the CDR3 is TGTGCCAGCAGCTCGGTAAGGGGCGTAGTCGGAGGCTACACCTTC.

This rearrangement joins TRBV4-1 to TRBJ1-2; a possible D gene is TRBD1 (6 bases). The CDR3 totals 17 residues. Germline-derived CDR1 and CDR2 are MGHRA and YSYEKL. The V and J ends lost 3 bases and 4 bases respectively, with 21 bases between them. As DNA, the CDR3 is TGCGCCAGCAGCCACGACAGGCGACGACCGGGGATCTATGGCTACACCTTC. This gives the protein CASSHDRRRPGIYGYTF.

This clone has just a few counts. The V call is TRBV30, the J call TRBJ1-3, with D maybe TRBD1 (6 bases). The ends were cut back, 3 bases at V and 4 bases at J, with 13 bases in the middle. Germline V lookup: CDR1 GTSNPN, CDR2 SVGIG (reference sequence). The CDR3 totals 14 residues. CDR3 protein: CAWRGTGLGNTIYF. CDR3 in DNA: TGTGCCTGGAGGGGAACAGGGTTAGGAAACACCATATATTTT.

The chain uses TRBV10-3 and TRBJ1-3; possible D gene TRBD1, 6 bases. The CDR3 runs 16 residues. The V end lost 2 bases, the J end lost 4 bases, and 15 bases lay between the germline ends. CDR1 ENHRY and CDR2 SYGVKD come from the germline V gene. CDR3 amino acids: CAISERAGTQGNTIYF. CDR3 bases: TGTGCCATCAGTGAGAGAGCAGGGACACAGGGAAACACCATATATTTT.

The rearrangement uses TRBV18 and TRBJ2-1; 9 bases line up with TRBD2. The CDR3 totals 14 residues. Germline V lookup: CDR1 KGHSH, CDR2 LQKENI. V lost 2 bases, J lost 12 bases, and 8 bases stayed unmatched. CDR3 nucleotide sequence: TGTGCCAGCTCACCAAGCGGGACTAGCAAAGTGCAGTTCTTC. Amino acid sequence: CASSPSGTSKVQFF.

This clone showed up just a few times. This chain links TRBV6-6 with TRBJ1-5, with D hard to call. With 4 bases removed from V and 2 bases from J, the gap between germline ends came to 6 bases. CDR1 and CDR2 from the germline V gene are MNHNY and SVGAGI (reference sequence). The CDR3 is made up of 13 amino acids. As DNA, the CDR3 is TGTGCCAGCAGTTCTCGTGGCAATCAGCCCCAGCATTTT. This translates into CASSSRGNQPQHF.

The chain combines TRBV5-1 with TRBJ2-3, with TRBD1 identical over 7 bases. V was clipped by 1 base and J by 2 bases; unmatched bases: 1. Germline V lookup: CDR1 SGHRS, CDR2 YFSETQ. CDR3 length: 14 amino acids. CDR3 amino acids: CASSLQGDTDTQYF. CDR3 DNA sequence: TGCGCCAGCAGCTTGCAGGGGGACACAGATACGCAGTATTTT.

This chain links TRBV30 with TRBJ1-5; TRBD1 might be the D (5 bases). Germline V gives CDR1 GTSNPN, CDR2 SVGIG (reference sequence). The V and J ends lost 0 bases and 0 bases respectively, with 15 bases between them. The length of the CDR3 is 17 residues. The CDR3 DNA reads as TGTGCCTGGAGTGTTTCGACAGTTGGTTATAGCAATCAGCCCCAGCATTTT. Translation: CAWSVSTVGYSNQPQHF.

This chain links TRBV6-5 with TRBJ1-1, with D unclear. Germline V CDR1 and CDR2: MNHEY, SVGAGI. The CDR3 has 15 amino acids. Deletions cut 0 bases from V and 3 bases from J, with 11 bases between. This CDR3 is CASSYSMLGDTEAFF. The CDR3 region has the DNA TGTGCCAGCAGTTACTCGATGCTGGGAGACACTGAAGCTTTCTTT.

V and J are TRBV10-1 and TRBJ1-5, with D possibly matching TRBD1 (5 bases). V dropped 4 bases and J dropped 3 bases, with 10 bases sitting between them. The CDR3 loop spans 14 amino acids. Per germline, CDR1 WNHNN and CDR2 SYGVQD (reference sequence). This chain's CDR3 is CASSVDRNNQPQHF. The CDR3 nucleotides are TGCGCCAGCAGTGTCGACAGAAACAATCAGCCCCAGCATTTT.

The V call is TRBV6-5, the J call TRBJ1-1, with 7 bases lining up with TRBD1. V dropped 6 bases and J dropped 2; count of bases not matched to a gene: 3. The germline V gene encodes CDR1 MNHEY and CDR2 SVGAGI. This CDR3 region has 13 residues. The CDR3 nucleotides read TGTGCCAGCAGGGGGACAGCTAACACTGAAGCTTTCTTT. Translation gives CASRGTANTEAFF.

The V gene is TRBV6-5, the J gene TRBJ1-2; TRBD1 matches 11 bases. The CDR3 length is 13 residues. The V segment lost 7 bases and the J segment 8 bases; nucleotides outside the gene matches: 6. From germline, CDR1 is MNHEY and CDR2 SVGAGI. The CDR3 protein is CASTSDRGLGYTF. As DNA, the CDR3 is TGTGCCAGCACCTCGGACAGGGGGCTCGGCTACACCTTC.

The rearrangement uses TRBV4-3 and TRBJ1-6; D is uncertain. Trimming took 0 bases from V and 6 from J, leaving 9 bases between them. The CDR3 spans 15 residues. Germline V gene data show CDR1 as LGHNA and CDR2 as YSLEER. This CDR3 reads CASSQDLGRNSPLHF. The CDR3 nucleotides read TGCGCCAGCAGCCAAGATCTAGGTCGTAATTCACCCCTCCACTTT.

This chain joins TRBV7-2 and TRBJ1-6; 10 nucleotides line up with TRBD1. The CDR3 consists of 15 residues. Trimming removed 4 bases from V and 5 bases from J; junction bases left unmatched: 2. Germline CDR1 and CDR2: SGHTA and FQGNSA. Written as DNA, the CDR3 is TGTGCCAGCAGCTGGGGGACAGGGGATAATTCACCCCTCCACTTT. It encodes CASSWGTGDNSPLHF.

J is TRBJ2-7 and V is TRBV11-3; TRBD1 might be the D (5 bases). The CDR3 loop spans 14 amino acids. Trimming stripped 5 bases from V and 7 bases from J, with 18 bases between. Per germline, CDR1 SGHNT and CDR2 YENEEA. The chain's CDR3 is CASSKNTGANEQYF. CDR3 bases: TGTGCCAGCAGCAAAAACACTGGGGCGAATGAGCAGTACTTC.

The V call is TRBV5-4, the J call TRBJ2-3, with TRBD1 matching over 7 bases. V gave up 5 bases and J gave up 6 bases; unmatched junction bases: 3. In germline, CDR1 is SGHNT, CDR2 YYREEE (reference sequence). The CDR3 length is 12 residues. CDR3 sequence (DNA): TGTGCCAGCAGGTGGGACAGCGATACGCAGTATTTT. Amino acids: CASRWDSDTQYF.

The V call is TRBV6-5, the J call TRBJ2-3, with TRBD2 matching over 9 bases. The CDR3 is 15 residues long. CDR1 is MNHEY, CDR2 SVGAGI, per germline. V was pared by 6 bases and J by 2 bases, with 6 bases of the junction left unmatched. The CDR3 here is CASSPGTSFTDTQYF. The CDR3 DNA reads as TGTGCCAGCAGCCCCGGGACTAGCTTCACAGATACGCAGTATTTT.